This TCR beta chain originates from a study of cytomegalovirus exposure and HLA in healthy donors. In regard to this clone: Its antigen is not identified.

PCR used 60 Vbeta primers and 13 Jbeta primers. The method was immunoSEQ multiplex PCR; TCRdb's version includes in-frame clones alone and lacks a portion of them. This table holds approximately 140,000 clones, around 79% found once. Study-level findings and limits: TCR beta chains associated with HLA were, in a later analysis, more clonally expanded than equally common others.

The CDR3 sequence is 15 residues long. CDR1 and CDR2 (germline): SGDLS, YYNGEE. With V trimmed by 4 bases and J by 3 bases, 6 bases remained unmatched. The sequenced sample consisted of PBMCs. The chain joins TRBV9 to TRBJ2-3, with TRBD2 matching over 9 bases. This clonotype originated in a man in his forties in good health and CMV-seropositive. The CDR3 loop is CASSHASGGTDTQYF. In DNA form, the CDR3 reads TGTGCCAGCAGCCACGCAAGCGGGGGGACAGATACGCAGTATTTT.